This T cell receptor (beta chain) emerged from a study of metastatic and nonmetastatic thyroid tumors. Per the authors' pipeline: A papillary thyroid cancer distant-metastasis classifier was built from CDR3 differences across clinicopathological groups. TCRdb re-called the PCR reads with MiXCR. These V and J calls originate from TCRdb's pipeline instead of the authors' own analysis. This repertoire shows some 10,000 clones, 27% found once; its top ten account for about a fifth. All patients were treatment-naive before thyroid surgery. In germline, CDR1 is MDHEN, CDR2 SYDVKM. The CDR3 covers 15 residues. V lost 6 bases and J 1 base, leaving 15 bases between the germline ends.

The clonotype originates from a male donor with papillary thyroid cancer or a benign thyroid nodule (not recorded which). Some clones in this sample may be carry-over from other donors' samples. The sequenced material came from adjacent normal tissue. This chain connects TRBV28 to TRBJ2-5; D is perhaps TRBD2 (6 bases). CDR3 region: CASSLTSAGQETQYF. In DNA, the CDR3 is TGTGCCAGCAGCCTAACGTCAGCGGGCCAAGAGACCCAGTACTTC.